The sequence of this TCR beta chain was determined in a study of radiation and T cells in renal cell carcinoma (dated by TCRdb to 2020 to 2021). Background on the whole study: Samples were obtained from a clinical trial, in which 15 Gy stereotactic body radiation therapy was delivered to primary renal cell carcinomas and nephrectomy was performed 4 weeks later. In total, approximately 53 samples underwent TCR beta sequencing: around 25 tumors plus 27 peripheral blood samples. Across all 53 samples, over 4,000,000 unique CDR3 nucleotide sequences encoding roughly 2,800,000 unique CDR3 amino acid sequences were identified. Study-level results and caveats: Because pretreatment tumor biopsies were not available, the study could not determine whether clonotypes were already present within the tumor at baseline. Because the trial had a single-armed design, the trial could not examine how radiation dose or scheduling affected the TCR repertoire. In blood, the top tumor clonotypes increased from baseline to 2 weeks after radiation and then shrank by 4 weeks, which suggests a temporary expansion of tumor-resident clones. Dynamics of the blood repertoire were not tracked past 4 weeks after treatment.

V and J lose 2 bases and 1 base, and a span of 10 bases separates them. From its cysteine to its phenylalanine, the CDR3 spans 16 amino acids. The CDR3 DNA has 48 bases and is translated from base 1. The germline V gene supplies CDR1 SGHRS and CDR2 YFSETQ. The sample's time point label is to be understood as: blood 2 weeks post-SBRT. The treatment or condition label here, explained by the study, means: 15 Gy SBRT to primary tumor, nephrectomy 4 weeks later. To follow tumor-enriched clonotypes, peripheral blood was collected serially from radiation-treated patients at baseline and again at 2 weeks and 4 weeks after SBRT. All patients had renal cell carcinoma with clear cell pathology. The QIAamp DNA Blood Mini Kit (Qiagen) was used to prepare genomic DNA for TCR sequencing. The analyses included only samples that passed all quality control checks. Of note for this clone: Its antigen remains undetermined. No qualities accompany the bases; no much larger clone lies one base away.

TCR beta libraries were generated from genomic DNA with the immunoSEQ kit, following the manufacturer's recommendations. To prepare the libraries, a first multiplex PCR with proprietary primers was run, followed by a second PCR that added unique barcodes, and a bead cleanup was done after each round. A kit-provided positive control reaction and a negative control reaction were included in every sample batch. The final libraries underwent checking on an Agilent 4200 TapeStation D1000 ScreenTape, volumetric pooling, and quantification by qPCR. Sequencing was performed on an Illumina NextSeq500 using a MidOutput 150-cycle cartridge, with 156 Read1 cycles, 15 Index1 cycles, and the kit custom primers. The pooled library was loaded at roughly 0.9 pM with 20% PhiX control spiked in. As for the original processing: Vendor-processed data were analyzed in R, with a clonotype defined as all T cells sharing the same CDR3 nucleotide sequence. In the clone abundance analyses, frequencies were normalized to the 10,000 most abundant clones in each sample. Public T cell clones, which averaged fewer than five per sample, were removed prior to analysis. An abundance difference of at least 32-fold between compartments was the criterion for calling clonotypes tumor-enriched or baseline blood-enriched. Clonotypes expanded or contracted between blood time points were identified with a beta-binomial differential abundance model. Tumor-blood repertoire similarity was measured with the Baroni-Urbani and Buser coefficient, and groups were compared using two-tailed Wilcoxon tests in R. TCRdb re-hosts the immuneACCESS table, in-frame sequences only. Its copies lack some clones; in the studies checked, an unresolved V gene accounts for under half of them, and the cause for the rest is not known. The V and J calls and clone size come from that table; D and trimming were worked out from the DNA. This sample holds roughly 140,000 clones; 87% were observed only once. Of the sample, 10% to 15% is held by the ten largest clones.

The chain uses TRBV5-1 and TRBJ1-6; no D segment can be confidently identified. Material: blood, obtained from a patient whose treatment included radiotherapy and nephrectomy. This sequence was found in a woman aged 45 to 65 with renal cell carcinoma. The nucleotides are TGCGCCAGCAGCTTTGGGGTTGGGTCCTATAATTCACCCCTCCACTTT. This is translated as CASSFGVGSYNSPLHF.